A selection of T cell receptor beta chains follows, all from one sample in a study of molecular identifiers for immune sequencing clone quantification. One entry per CDR3 protein, called by TCRdb with MiXCR from the PCR reads. The table shows about 68,000 distinct CDR3 sequences, with 15% to 20% occurring only once. The sequenced sample was naive CD8+ T cells from blood, with Jurkat cell RNA spiked in. These receptors were taken from a human donor in good health. Some libraries in this study had Jurkat cell RNA spiked in. Both conserved end residues are trimmed from each CDR3. Not every row has a clone size; where given, it reads once, few, many or a size class.

V	size	J	CDR3
TRBV7-9	many	TRBJ2-7	ASSWAGGSEQY
TRBV28	many	TRBJ2-1	ASSPHREVYNEQF
TRBV10-3	many	TRBJ2-7	AISPKTGNSYEQY
TRBV29-1	many	TRBJ2-3	SVEGRTDTQY
TRBV6-5	many	TRBJ2-3	ASSYPPVGGSTDTQY
TRBV4-1	-	TRBJ2-7	ASSQTSGSTYEQY
TRBV6-5	many	TRBJ2-6	ASSFLVGANVLT
TRBV10-3	many	TRBJ2-5	AISDPFGGDQETQY
TRBV27	-	TRBJ2-1	AGGQGGLPGDEQF
TRBV4-3	few	TRBJ2-1	ASSPRAGTDYNEQF
TRBV19	-	TRBJ2-3	ASSITFITDTQY